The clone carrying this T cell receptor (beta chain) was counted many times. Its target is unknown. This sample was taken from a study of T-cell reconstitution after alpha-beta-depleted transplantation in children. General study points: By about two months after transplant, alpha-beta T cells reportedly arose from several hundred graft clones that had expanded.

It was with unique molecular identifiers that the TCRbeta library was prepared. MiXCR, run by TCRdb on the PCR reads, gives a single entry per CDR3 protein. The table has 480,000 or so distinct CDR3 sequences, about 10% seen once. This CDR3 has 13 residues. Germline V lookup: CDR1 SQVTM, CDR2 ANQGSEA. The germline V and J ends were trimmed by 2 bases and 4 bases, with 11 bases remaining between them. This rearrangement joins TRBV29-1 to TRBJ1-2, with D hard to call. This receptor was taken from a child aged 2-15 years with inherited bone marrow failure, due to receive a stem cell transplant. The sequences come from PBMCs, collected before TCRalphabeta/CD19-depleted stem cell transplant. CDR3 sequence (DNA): TGCAGCGTTGAAAGACCGCCAAGCTATGGCTACACCTTC. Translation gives CSVERPPSYGYTF. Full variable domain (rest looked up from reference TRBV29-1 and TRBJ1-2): SAVISQKPSRDICQRGTSLTIQCQVDSQVTMMFWYRQQPGQSLTLIATANQGSEATYESGFVIDKFPISRPNLTFSTLTVSNMSPEDSSIYLCSVERPPSYGYTFGSGTRLTVV.